The 16 T cell receptor beta chains listed next were all sequenced from one sample in a study of low-dose radiotherapy and immunotherapy resistance in tumors. Time point given: before trial treatment. Primers used for first-strand cDNA, a TRAV- and TRBV-specific set, covered both alpha and beta chains. TCR amplification used roughly 18 PCR cycles, a constant-region primer and a V-primer adapter. TCRdb reprocessed the reads with MiXCR, giving one entry per CDR3 protein. In the table there are under 90,000 distinct CDR3 sequences, around 17% of which are singletons. Sequences were derived from PBMCs, sampled before treatment. These receptors all stem from a male donor with prostate cancer.

This clonotype was detected many times. The CDR3: CSARVGGAYNEQFF. CDR3 sequence (DNA): TGCAGTGCTAGAGTTGGGGGGGCCTACAATGAGCAGTTCTTC. The chain carries TRBV20-1 and TRBJ2-1; TRBD2 agrees at 7 bases. This CDR3 has 14 residues. The junction had 2 bases not matched to a gene; V was cut back by 1 base and J by 2 bases. The germline V gene encodes CDR1 DFQATT and CDR2 SNEGSKA (reference sequence).

This clonotype was recorded many times. The V call is TRBV4-1, the J call TRBJ2-7; D gene unclear. V was cut by 1 base and J by 7 bases, with 5 bases left in between. The CDR3 sequence is 11 residues long. The germline V gene encodes CDR1 MGHRA and CDR2 YSYEKL. The CDR3 spells CASSQGWEQYF. CDR3 bases: TGCGCCAGCAGCCAAGGTTGGGAGCAGTACTTC.

This clonotype was recorded many times. The rearrangement uses TRBV7-2 and TRBJ2-3, with 9 bases aligning to TRBD2. The V gene's germline CDR1 is SGHTA and CDR2 FQGNSA. V gave up 5 bases and J gave up 0 bases; unmatched junction bases: 3. CDR3 size: 15 residues. The CDR3: CASSSGGRSTDTQYF. In DNA form, the CDR3 reads TGTGCCAGCAGCAGCGGGGGGCGGAGCACAGATACGCAGTATTTT.

This clonotype came up many times. The chain employs TRBV5-1 and TRBJ1-2; D gene ambiguous. Per the germline V gene, CDR1 is SGHRS and CDR2 is YFSETQ. This CDR3 has 14 residues. Between the trimmed V and J ends, which lost 2 bases and 6 bases, there was a span of 14 bases. The CDR3 nucleotides read TGCGCCAGCAGCTTAGAGGCGGGAGAGGATGGCTACACCTTC. It codes for CASSLEAGEDGYTF.

In this sample, this clonotype turned up many times. The V and J genes are TRBV29-1 and TRBJ2-5; the D is unclear. The CDR3 has 13 residues. Germline CDR1 and CDR2: SQVTM and ANQGSEA. V was cut by 4 bases and J by 4 bases, with 13 bases left in between. CDR3 sequence (DNA): TGCAGCGTTGGCCTTCGGGCGACAGAGACCCAGTACTTC. It encodes CSVGLRATETQYF.

This clonotype was recorded many times. The gene calls are TRBV12-3 or TRBV12-4 and TRBJ2-3, with TRBD2 matching over 10 bases. V lost 3 bases to trimming and J lost 1 base; unmatched junction nucleotides: 4. The length of the CDR3 is 16 residues. The CDR3 is CASSFGTSGGTDTQYF. The CDR3 region has the DNA TGTGCCAGCAGTTTTGGTACTAGCGGGGGCACAGATACGCAGTATTTT.

The table lists this clonotype with a count of one. A far larger clone is a single base away, which makes a read error likely. This rearrangement joins TRBV6-1 to TRBJ1-1, with 7 bases matching TRBD1. The CDR3 is made up of 19 amino acids. J gave up 6 bases and V 5 bases, and 24 bases lay outside the gene matches. CDR1 and CDR2 (germline): MNHNS, SASEGT. CDR3 sequence reads: CASSHRDSPVKPRKAEAFF. The CDR3 DNA follows: TGTGCCAGCAGTCACAGGGACAGTCCCGTGAAACCACGAAAGGCTGAAGCTTTCTTT.

This clonotype was counted at least ten times. The chain combines TRBV4-2 with TRBJ1-1; the D gene is possibly TRBD1 (5 bases). The V gene's germline CDR1 is LGHNA and CDR2 YNFKEQ. The CDR3 loop spans 11 amino acids. In DNA form, the CDR3 reads TGTGCAACCGGGGACCACGCTGAAGCTTTCTTT. It encodes CATGDHAEAFF.

This clonotype was counted between two and nine times. V and J are TRBV29-1 and TRBJ2-7; weak D call: TRBD1 (6 bases). V was cut by 6 bases and J by 2 bases, with 8 bases left in between. CDR3 size: 11 residues. Germline assignment: CDR1 SQVTM and CDR2 ANQGSEA. Written as DNA, the CDR3 is TGCAGCGTACGGGACACCTACGAGCAGTACTTC. Residues: CSVRDTYEQYF.

In this sample, this clonotype turned up many times. The chain carries TRBV3-1 and TRBJ2-2; weak D call: TRBD2 (5 bases). The length of the CDR3 is 16 residues. Germline loops: CDR1 LGHDT, CDR2 YNNKEL (reference sequence). Trimming took 8 bases from V and 0 from J, leaving 16 bases between them. CDR3 in DNA: TGTGCCAGCTTTTCCCGGCCCGGGGCGAACACCGGGGAGCTGTTTTTT. Protein product: CASFSRPGANTGELFF.

Many counts were recorded for this clonotype. V usage is TRBV27 and J usage is TRBJ1-5; the D gene is possibly TRBD1 (5 bases). Germline-derived CDR1 and CDR2 are MNHEY and SMNVEV (reference sequence). V was shortened by 2 bases and J by 3 bases, with 14 bases between the two germline ends. The CDR3 totals 16 residues. CDR3 sequence reads: CASSLKLPTDNQPQHF. CDR3 bases: TGTGCCAGCAGTTTAAAATTACCGACAGACAATCAGCCCCAGCATTTT.

The chain has TRBV5-6 and TRBJ1-5, with unresolved D. Germline CDR1 reads SGHDT; CDR2 reads YYEEEE. Trimming shortened V by 2 bases and J by 4 bases, and 7 bases separated the two germline ends. The CDR3 extends over 13 amino acids. Written as DNA, the CDR3 is TGTGCCAGCAGCTTTTCTAGTAATCAGCCCCAGCATTTT. Translating it yields CASSFSSNQPQHF.

In its sample, this clonotype was seen a few times. The rearrangement links TRBV12-3 or TRBV12-4 to TRBJ2-1; a possible D gene is TRBD1 (6 bases). The germline V and J ends were trimmed by 5 bases and 8 bases, with 10 bases remaining between them. This CDR3 is built from 12 residues. The CDR3 DNA reads TGTGCCAGCAGTCCCAGGGGAGATGAGCAGTTCTTC. Residues: CASSPRGDEQFF.

This clonotype was seen ten or more times. The V gene is TRBV25-1, the J gene TRBJ1-2, with 7 nucleotides matching TRBD1. This CDR3 is 15 amino acids long. CDR1 is MGHDK, CDR2 SYGVNS, per germline. With V trimmed by 2 bases and J by 2 bases, 5 bases remained unmatched. As DNA, the CDR3 is TGTGCCAGCAGTGAAATTATAGGGGGCAACTATGGCTACACCTTC. It yields the protein CASSEIIGGNYGYTF.

This clonotype was found once. J is TRBJ1-1 and V is TRBV19; D unclear. Germline V gives CDR1 LNHDA, CDR2 SQIVND (reference sequence). CDR3 length: 14 amino acids. Deletions cut 1 base from V and 8 bases from J, with 14 bases between. The DNA for the CDR3 is TGTGCCAGTAGTATAGGCCAGAGGGAAGCGGAAGCTTTCTTT. Its translation is CASSIGQREAEAFF. The variable domain in full, completed from reference TRBV19 and TRBJ1-1, reads DGGITQSPKYLFRKEGQNVTLSCEQNLNHDAMYWYRQDPGQGLRLIYYSQIVNDFQKGDIAEGYSVSREKKESFPLTVTSAQKNPTAFYLCASSIGQREAEAFFGQGTRLTVV.

This clonotype was counted many times. The V gene is TRBV27, the J gene TRBJ1-2; D is uncertain. CDR3 length: 14 residues. Trimming took off 4 bases at V and 4 bases at J, with 13 bases between the two ends. Germline V gives CDR1 MNHEY, CDR2 SMNVEV (reference sequence). The CDR3 sequence: CASSSLGSPYGYTF. CDR3 coding DNA: TGTGCCAGCAGTTCCCTCGGGAGCCCCTATGGCTACACCTTC.